Each of the 2 T cell receptor beta chains below was sequenced from the same sample in a study of glioma-infiltrating T cells after dendritic cell vaccination. Generated by immunoSEQ multiplex PCR, the TCRdb table keeps only in-frame clones and is missing some. In the table there are roughly 100,000 clones, 80% to 90% of which are singletons. Material: blood, obtained before dendritic cell vaccination. These receptors were taken from a human donor with glioblastoma.

The chain has TRBV11-2 and TRBJ1-1; 7 positions agree with TRBD1. The ends lost 5 bases at V and 1 base at J; junction bases unmatched: 1. The CDR3 runs 13 residues. Germline-derived CDR1 and CDR2 are SGHAT and FQNNGV. CDR3 bases: TGTGCCAGCAGCCGGGACAGGAACACTGAAGCTTTCTTT. Translating gives CASSRDRNTEAFF.

This clone was counted only a few times. This chain joins TRBV10-3 and TRBJ1-1; a weak D match, TRBD1 (6 bases). From germline, CDR1 is ENHRY and CDR2 SYGVKD. Trimming pared 10 bases from V and 1 base from J, leaving 13 bases between. This CDR3 is 13 amino acids long. Here the CDR3 DNA reads TGTGCCAGCGTGGGACAAGAGAACACTGAAGCTTTCTTT. As protein: CASVGQENTEAFF.